The 9 T cell receptor beta chains reported below all come from one sample, sequenced in a study of human T cells and chemical hapten exposure. Time point here: pre-sensitization, week 0. Described treatment: therapeutic diphenylcyclopropenone sensitization with weekly scalp DPC. In TCRdb, the RACE reads were re-called with MiXCR into one record per CDR3 protein. The sample has 80,000 to 100,000 distinct CDR3 sequences, 8% to 10% seen once. The source material was whole blood, sampled in connection with sensitization to the hapten diphenylcyclopropenone (DPC). The receptors were gathered from a woman aged 40 to 50 with alopecia areata. Some clones in this sample may be carry-over from other donors' samples.

This clonotype came up many times. The CDR3 is CASSTTDAWALHF. In DNA form, the CDR3 reads TGTGCCAGCAGCACAACAGACGCCTGGGCCCTCCACTTT. The V and J genes are TRBV7-8 and TRBJ1-6; D is undetermined. This CDR3 is built from 13 residues. V lost 5 bases and J 14 bases, leaving 16 bases between the germline ends. Germline-derived CDR1 and CDR2 are SGHVS and FQNEAQ.

This clonotype was counted at least ten times. The chain couples TRBV12-3 or TRBV12-4 to TRBJ2-5; D gene unclear. The V end was cut by 6 bases, the J end by 0 bases, with 14 bases between. This CDR3 region has 15 residues. The CDR3 DNA reads as TGTGCCAGCAGACCGACGACGCTGAACCAAGAGACCCAGTACTTC. Translation: CASRPTTLNQETQYF.

This chain uses TRBV6-2 or TRBV6-3 with TRBJ1-5, with D possibly matching TRBD1 (6 bases). V was clipped by 2 bases and J by 0 bases, with 17 bases between them. Germline V gene sequence: CDR1 MNHEY, CDR2 SVGEGT. CDR3 length: 18 amino acids. The CDR3 nucleotides read TGTGCCAGCAGTTACCTACGCACAGGGCTATATAGCAATCAGCCCCAGCATTTT. This gives the protein CASSYLRTGLYSNQPQHF.

The chain links TRBV15 to TRBJ1-3; 7 bases are shared with TRBD1. CDR3 length equals 16 residues. Trimming cost V 2 bases and J 7 bases; bases outside gene matches: 11. Germline loops: CDR1 LNHNV, CDR2 YYDKDF (reference sequence). As DNA, the CDR3 is TGTGCCACCAGCAGAACCGACAGGGAAGAGAGGAACACCATATATTTT. As protein: CATSRTDREERNTIYF.

This clonotype was observed many times. The V call is TRBV29-1, the J call TRBJ2-5, with 10 bases lining up with TRBD1. The V gene end was trimmed by 7 bases and the J gene end by 4 bases; junction bases not matched to a gene: 3. The CDR3 covers 12 residues. Germline V gene data show CDR1 as SQVTM and CDR2 as ANQGSEA. CDR3 loop: CSGRQGAETQYF. The CDR3 region has the DNA TGCAGCGGGCGACAGGGGGCAGAGACCCAGTACTTC.

This clonotype was counted only a few times. The J gene is TRBJ2-1, the V gene TRBV19; D might be TRBD1 (6 bases). Trimming pared 3 bases from V and 0 bases from J, leaving 15 bases between. CDR3 length equals 17 residues. CDR1 LNHDA and CDR2 SQIVND come from the germline V gene (reference sequence). In DNA form, the CDR3 reads TGTGCCAGTAGTATGCCCCAGGGGCTGTCCTCCTACAATGAGCAGTTCTTC. This translates into CASSMPQGLSSYNEQFF.

This clonotype showed up just a few times. This chain joins TRBV11-2 and TRBJ1-6; 8 bases agree with TRBD1. The germline CDR1 and CDR2 sequences are SGHAT and FQNNGV. This CDR3 comprises 16 residues. Unmatched junction bases numbered 9, after V lost 5 bases and J lost 6 bases. DNA of the CDR3: TGTGCCAGCAGCCCAGGACAGGGCCAATTTAATTCACCCCTCCACTTT. Amino acids: CASSPGQGQFNSPLHF.

There are many counts of this clonotype. The chain joins TRBV5-4 to TRBJ2-3; TRBD2 agrees at 9 bases. V lost 2 bases and J lost 0; bases outside the gene matches: 1. CDR1 and CDR2 from the germline V gene are SGHNT and YYREEE (reference sequence). This CDR3 region has 15 residues. CDR3 sequence reads: CASSFLAGSTDTQYF. The DNA for the CDR3 is TGTGCCAGCAGCTTTCTAGCGGGGAGCACAGATACGCAGTATTTT.

The gene calls are TRBV7-2 and TRBJ1-5; possible D gene TRBD1, 6 bases. V shed 3 bases and J shed 0 bases, with 18 bases lying between them. Germline-derived CDR1 and CDR2 are SGHTA and FQGNSA. The CDR3 is 18 amino acids. The CDR3 is CASSFSPGQPYSNQPQHF. The CDR3 nucleotides are TGTGCCAGCAGCTTTAGCCCCGGACAGCCCTATAGCAATCAGCCCCAGCATTTT.